The T cell receptor beta chain under discussion was sequenced for a study of CD8 T cells in Susac syndrome. Study outcomes and limitations: The relatively small number of individuals in the TCR sequencing and HLA analysis was acknowledged by the study.

With random hexamers, 0.5 to 1 ug RNA was reverse transcribed. Amplification of the TCR beta CDR3 was carried out by immunoSEQ multiplex PCR, which spanned a total of 54 Vbeta and 13 Jbeta segments. Each CDR3 protein gets one entry after TCRdb re-called the immunoSEQ multiplex PCR reads with MiXCR. The sample has 110,000 or so distinct CDR3 sequences, 90% to 95% seen once. Turning to this clonotype: The target antigen is unknown.

The CD8+ and CD4+ T cells were isolated magnetically using a negative isolation approach, whereas the TEMRA cells were enriched by FACS. Germline values: CDR1 DFQATT, CDR2 SNEGSKA (reference sequence). The CDR3 covers 12 residues. Trimming removed 3 bases at V and 7 bases at J, with 13 bases between. This receptor was obtained from a human donor with multiple sclerosis. V is TRBV20-1 and J is TRBJ2-7, with D unresolved. Sequenced: CD4+ T cells from PBMCs. CDR3 in amino acids: CSARGILWEQYF. CDR3 nucleotide sequence: TGCAGTGCTAGGGGGATCCTCTGGGAGCAGTACTTC.